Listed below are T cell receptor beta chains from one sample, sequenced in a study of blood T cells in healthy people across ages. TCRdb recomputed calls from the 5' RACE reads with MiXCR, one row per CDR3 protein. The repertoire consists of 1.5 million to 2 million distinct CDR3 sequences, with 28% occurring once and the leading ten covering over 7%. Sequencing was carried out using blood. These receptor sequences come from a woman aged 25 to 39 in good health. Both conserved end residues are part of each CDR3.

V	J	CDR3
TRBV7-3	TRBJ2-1	CASSLKGGGLGYNEQFF
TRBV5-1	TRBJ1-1	CASSGGPATNTEAFF
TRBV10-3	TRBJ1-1	CASQGGAEAFF
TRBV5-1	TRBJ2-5	CASRRHGSGETQYF
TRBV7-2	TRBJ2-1	CASTLYLDTAYNEQFF
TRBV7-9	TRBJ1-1	CASSLEGTVNTEAFF
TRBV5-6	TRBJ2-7	CASSFWSSYEQYF
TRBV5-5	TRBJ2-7	CASSARTIHEQYF
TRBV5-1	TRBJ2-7	CASSLRLGITYEQYF
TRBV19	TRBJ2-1	CTSRTLAGEDEQFF
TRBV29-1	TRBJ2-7	CSVASGTSGIYEQYF
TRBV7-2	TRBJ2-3	CASTLTTDTQYF
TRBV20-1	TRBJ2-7	CSARGPGHSSYEQYF
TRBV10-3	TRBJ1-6	CAISQGAGNSPLHF
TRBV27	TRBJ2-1	CASSPRVLAGGNNEQFF
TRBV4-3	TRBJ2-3	CASSQEAVDTQYF
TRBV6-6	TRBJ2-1	CASRVGQNNEQFF
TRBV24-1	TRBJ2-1	CAPTFTNEQFF
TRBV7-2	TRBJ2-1	CASNPSRSCNEQFF
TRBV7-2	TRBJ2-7	CASSASDTYEQYF
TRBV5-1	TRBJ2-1	CASSFSQGARSEQFF
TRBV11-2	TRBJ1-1	CASSFTSSTEAFF
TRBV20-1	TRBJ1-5	CSARVAQGASGQPRHF
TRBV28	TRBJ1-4	CASSLEHGGGPLINEKLFF
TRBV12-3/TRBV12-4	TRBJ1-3	CACSFSGTGGNTIYF
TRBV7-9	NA	CASSHAGSEQYF
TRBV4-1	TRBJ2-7	CASSHEGQGYEQYF
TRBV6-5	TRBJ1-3	CASSYTDWGNTIYF
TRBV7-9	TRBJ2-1	CASSLQGLNNKQFF
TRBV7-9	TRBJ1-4	CASSLEDEKLFF
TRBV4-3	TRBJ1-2	CASSQGSAAGYGYTF
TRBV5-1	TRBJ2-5	CASRVDALETQYF
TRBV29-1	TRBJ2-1	CSVLFNNEQFF
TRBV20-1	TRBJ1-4	CSARRTGRGEKLFF
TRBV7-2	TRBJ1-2	CASSFRGASYGYTF
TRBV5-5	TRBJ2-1	CAGSAGLDYEQFF
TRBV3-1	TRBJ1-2	CASSQESPGTGGSSGHGYTF
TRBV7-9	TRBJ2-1	CASSLRGVGGANEQFF
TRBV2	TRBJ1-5	CASSELGTGNQPQHF
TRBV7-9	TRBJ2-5	CASSLGTGSIAYF
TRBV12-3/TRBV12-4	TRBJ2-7	CASTRDVFSAAAYEQYF
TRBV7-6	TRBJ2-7	CASSLGISGANEQYF
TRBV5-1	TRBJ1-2	CASSIQRESYGYTF
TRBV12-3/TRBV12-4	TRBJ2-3	CASSISGISTDTQYF
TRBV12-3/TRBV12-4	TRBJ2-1	CASTLQDRASEQFF
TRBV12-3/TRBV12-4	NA	CTSSRTGQETQYF
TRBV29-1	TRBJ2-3	CSVVWYADTQYF
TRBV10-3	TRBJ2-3	CAIRPDSTDTQYF
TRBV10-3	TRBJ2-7	CAISESTLPHEQYF
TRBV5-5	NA	CASSLLRNYEQYF